This T cell receptor beta chain is drawn from a study of T cell changes during pregnancy in multiple sclerosis. The method was immunoSEQ multiplex PCR; TCRdb's version includes in-frame clones alone and lacks a portion of them. The table lists tens of thousands of clones, 94% of them singletons, with about 0.13% in the top ten. The CDR3 loop spans 14 amino acids. J gave up 9 bases and V 4 bases, and 6 bases lay outside the gene matches. Germline assignment: CDR1 SGHRS and CDR2 YFSETQ. The V gene is TRBV5-1, the J gene TRBJ2-1; 11 positions agree with TRBD2. Sequences were derived from CD4+ T cells from peripheral blood mononuclear cells, sampled after pregnancy. The origin of this receptor is a female donor with multiple sclerosis, enrolled in a pregnancy study. The CDR3 DNA is TGCGCCAGCAGCCCCTTAGCGGGAGGGGCTGAGCAGTTCTTC. Translating it yields CASSPLAGGAEQFF.